This T cell receptor beta chain was obtained from a study of OX40 agonist ivuxolimab in advanced cancers. The CDR3 totals 13 residues. Germline V CDR1 and CDR2: LNHDA, SQIVND (reference sequence). V was trimmed by 3 bases and J by 7 bases, leaving 10 bases between them. TCRdb's copy holds only in-frame clones and misses some; the assay was immunoSEQ multiplex PCR. The sample contains roughly 70,000 clones, approximately 86% of which appear only once. The gene calls are TRBV19 and TRBJ2-1, with a possible D match to TRBD2 (5 bases). The sequence was collected from an adult with an advanced solid tumor such as melanoma, head and neck, liver or kidney cancer. The starting material was CD4+ or CD8+ T cells sorted from blood, obtained in a trial of the OX40 agonist ivuxolimab. The CDR3 reads CASSILAMNEQFF. CDR3 nucleotides: TGTGCCAGTAGTATCCTAGCTATGAATGAGCAGTTCTTC.